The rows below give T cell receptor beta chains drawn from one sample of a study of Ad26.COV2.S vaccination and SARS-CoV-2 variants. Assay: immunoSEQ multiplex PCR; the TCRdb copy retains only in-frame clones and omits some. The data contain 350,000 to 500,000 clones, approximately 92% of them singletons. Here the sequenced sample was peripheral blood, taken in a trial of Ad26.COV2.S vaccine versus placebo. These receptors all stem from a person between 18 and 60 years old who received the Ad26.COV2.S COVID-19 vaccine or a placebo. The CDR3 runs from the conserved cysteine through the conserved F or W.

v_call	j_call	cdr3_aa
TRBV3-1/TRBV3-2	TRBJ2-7	CASSLASGSPYEQYF
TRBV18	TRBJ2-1	CASSPSPLPSHNEQFF
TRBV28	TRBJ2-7	CASTEGGESYEQYF
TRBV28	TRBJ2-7	CASGSYEQYF
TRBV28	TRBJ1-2	CASSYTRGPYGYTF
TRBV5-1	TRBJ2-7	CASSLELGRLYEQYF
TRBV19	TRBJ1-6	CASGLQGTNSPLHF
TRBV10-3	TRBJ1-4	CAIKAARDEEKLFF
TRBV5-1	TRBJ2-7	CASSLVPGEGGPSYEQYF
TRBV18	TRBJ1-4	CASSPLALGHANEKLFF
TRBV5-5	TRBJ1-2	CASSPLVVRDYGYTF
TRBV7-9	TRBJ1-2	CASSLRSTVGYTF
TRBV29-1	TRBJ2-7	CSAARGITYEQYF
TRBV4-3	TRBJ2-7	CASSQELPRAYEQYF
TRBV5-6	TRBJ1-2	CASSLLDSRANYGYTF
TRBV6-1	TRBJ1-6	CASSELGVGSPLHF
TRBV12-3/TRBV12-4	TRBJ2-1	CASSFVEQFF
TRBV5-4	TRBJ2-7	CASGQNRDSYEQYF
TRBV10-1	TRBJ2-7	CASSEPLELAGTNYEQYF
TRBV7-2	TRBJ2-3	CASSFYRGDTDTQYF
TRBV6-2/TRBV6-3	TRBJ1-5	CASSRPGQPSNQPQHF
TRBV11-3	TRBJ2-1	CASSPGGLAGVSYNEQFF
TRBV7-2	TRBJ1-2	CASSLWGQGAYGYTF
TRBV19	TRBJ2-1	CASSPREGGGKEQFF
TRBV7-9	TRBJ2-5	CASSTTGEPVGTQYF
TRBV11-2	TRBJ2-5	CASSPSESSGLFGETQYF
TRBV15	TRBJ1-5	CATSRVNQPQHF
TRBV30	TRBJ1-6	CASQGATDSPLHF
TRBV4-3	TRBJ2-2	CASSQDLLLAANTGELFF